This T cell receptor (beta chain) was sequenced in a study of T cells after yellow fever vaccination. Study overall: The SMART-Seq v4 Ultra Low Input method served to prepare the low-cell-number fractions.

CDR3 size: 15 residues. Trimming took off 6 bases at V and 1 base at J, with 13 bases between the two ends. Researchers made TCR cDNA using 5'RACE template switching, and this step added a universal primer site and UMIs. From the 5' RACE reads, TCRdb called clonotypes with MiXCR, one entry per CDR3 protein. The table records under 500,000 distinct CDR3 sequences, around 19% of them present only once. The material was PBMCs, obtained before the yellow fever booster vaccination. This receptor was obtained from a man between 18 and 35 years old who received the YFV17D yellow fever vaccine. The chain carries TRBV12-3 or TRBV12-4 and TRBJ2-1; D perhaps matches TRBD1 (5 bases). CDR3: CASRPVAGSYNEQFF. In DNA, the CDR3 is TGTGCCAGCAGACCAGTCGCAGGGTCCTACAATGAGCAGTTCTTC.